A selection of T cell receptor beta chains follows, all from one sample in a study of cytomegalovirus exposure and HLA in healthy donors. Sequencing was performed with immunoSEQ multiplex PCR; in TCRdb, only in-frame clones are kept and a portion is missing. The data contain more than 85,000 clones, around 87% of them singletons. Sequencing input: PBMCs. The receptors were gathered from a woman between 18 and 29 years old in good health and CMV-seropositive. Each CDR3 is given with its conserved first and last residue. The order of the fields is D gene, clone size, V gene, J gene, CDR3 protein, CDR3 DNA. The D gene is left open where the match is weak. Not all rows give a size; the values are once, few, many and, for expanded clones, a class.

-	-	TRBV28	TRBJ2-7	CASRSSSYEQYF	TGTGCCAGCAGGTCCAGTTCCTACGAGCAGTACTTC
-	-	TRBV7-8	TRBJ2-7	CASSLGFAEQYF	TGTGCCAGCAGCTTAGGATTCGCGGAGCAGTACTTC
TRBD1	-	TRBV2	TRBJ1-2	CASSELTGSNYGYTF	TGTGCCAGCAGTGAATTGACAGGGTCGAACTATGGCTACACCTTC
TRBD2	-	TRBV30	TRBJ2-4	CAWSAPPGGPNF	TGTGCCTGGAGTGCACCCCCGGGGGGTCCCAACTTC
-	-	TRBV6-4	TRBJ1-2	CASSPTGSNYGYTF	TGTGCCAGCAGTCCGACAGGCTCTAACTATGGCTACACCTTC
-	-	TRBV5-4	TRBJ1-5	CASSLEPGVSNQPQHF	TGTGCCAGCAGCCTCGAACCGGGAGTTAGCAATCAGCCCCAGCATTTT
-	once	TRBV7-9	TRBJ2-5	CASAPMGLRYEESQYF	TGTGCCAGCGCTCCGATGGGACTCCGTTATGAGGAGTCCCAGTACTTC
TRBD1	-	TRBV28	TRBJ1-4	CASSSWTGINEKLFF	TGTGCCAGCAGTTCCTGGACAGGGATAAATGAAAAACTGTTTTTT
-	-	TRBV5-1	TRBJ2-7	CASSLRQGGGYEQYF	TGCGCCAGCAGCTTACGACAGGGTGGGGGGTACGAGCAGTACTTC
TRBD2	-	TRBV5-1	TRBJ2-1	CASSSGLANYNEQFF	TGCGCCAGCAGCTCGGGACTAGCAAACTACAATGAGCAGTTCTTC
TRBD2	-	TRBV7-2	TRBJ2-1	CASSIGLALGNEQFF	TGTGCCAGCAGCATCGGACTAGCCTTGGGGAATGAGCAGTTCTTC
-	-	TRBV29-1	TRBJ1-5	CSVGWSGGQPQHF	TGCAGCGTCGGGTGGAGTGGAGGTCAGCCCCAGCATTTT
-	-	TRBV28	TRBJ2-2	CASMGDTGELFF	TGTGCCAGCATGGGAGACACCGGGGAGCTGTTTTTT
TRBD1	-	TRBV6-5	TRBJ1-2	CATQQGSGGYTF	TGTGCCACCCAACAGGGGTCGGGAGGCTACACCTTC
-	-	TRBV6-6	TRBJ1-5	CASSSLNQPQHF	TGTGCCAGCAGTTCACTCAATCAGCCCCAGCATTTT
-	-	TRBV7-8	TRBJ2-1	CASLRTDYNEQFF	TGTGCCAGCCTTCGGACAGATTACAATGAGCAGTTCTTC
-	-	TRBV14	TRBJ1-1	CASSPRLPRGNTEAFF	TGTGCCAGCAGCCCCAGACTGCCCCGGGGTAACACTGAAGCTTTCTTT
TRBD2	-	TRBV5-6	TRBJ2-3	CASSQGTSGGADTQYF	TGTGCCAGCAGCCAAGGGACTAGCGGGGGGGCAGATACGCAGTATTTT
TRBD2	-	TRBV29-1	TRBJ2-7	CSALAETYEQYF	TGCAGCGCACTAGCGGAAACCTACGAGCAGTACTTC
-	once	TRBV11-1	TRBJ2-7	CASSPRDNYEQYF	TGTGCCAGCAGCCCACGGGACAACTACGAGCAGTACTTC
TRBD1	-	TRBV19	TRBJ1-2	CASSARQGANYGYTF	TGTGCCAGTAGTGCCCGACAGGGGGCTAACTATGGCTACACCTTC
TRBD1	-	TRBV7-2	TRBJ1-6	CASSTNDRVNSPLHF	TGTGCCAGCAGCACCAACGACAGGGTTAATTCACCCCTCCACTTT
TRBD1	-	TRBV5-6	TRBJ2-7	CASSSTWTGDFYEQYF	TGTGCCAGCAGCTCGACCTGGACAGGGGATTTTTACGAGCAGTACTTC
-	-	TRBV28	TRBJ1-3	CASSPSGLNSGNTIYF	TGTGCCAGCAGTCCCTCCGGACTGAACTCTGGAAACACCATATATTTT
-	once	TRBV4-2	TRBJ1-3	CASSPTGPPSSGNTIYF	TGTGCCAGCAGCCCTACAGGGCCTCCGAGCTCTGGAAACACCATATATTTT
-	-	TRBV9	TRBJ2-3	CASSVDFSTDTQYF	TGTGCCAGCAGCGTAGATTTCTCCACAGATACGCAGTATTTT
TRBD1	-	TRBV19	TRBJ1-2	CASSTRDSPGGYTF	TGTGCCAGTAGCACCCGGGACAGCCCCGGAGGCTACACCTTC
TRBD1	-	TRBV2	TRBJ2-1	CALLTGVPYNEQFF	TGTGCCTTACTAACAGGGGTCCCCTACAATGAGCAGTTCTTC
-	-	TRBV5-1	TRBJ2-7	CASSLDTYEQYF	TGCGCCAGCAGCTTGGACACCTACGAGCAGTACTTC
-	-	TRBV30	TRBJ2-7	CAWSVLQYYEQYF	TGTGCCTGGAGTGTGTTACAGTACTACGAGCAGTACTTC
TRBD1	once	TRBV18	TRBJ2-1	CASSFSGTGGHNEQFF	TGTGCCAGCTCATTCTCCGGGACAGGGGGCCACAATGAGCAGTTCTTC
TRBD1	once	TRBV27	TRBJ1-2	CASSLAPGQDRGYTF	TGTGCCAGCAGTTTGGCCCCGGGACAGGACCGTGGCTACACCTTC
-	-	TRBV9	TRBJ2-2	CASSPDTGELFF	TGTGCCAGCAGCCCGGACACCGGGGAGCTGTTTTTT
-	-	TRBV10-1	TRBJ2-2	CASAGLNTGELFF	TGCGCCAGCGCGGGGCTGAACACCGGGGAGCTGTTTTTT
TRBD2	-	TRBV5-4	TRBJ2-2	CASSVGGLATGGELFF	TGTGCCAGCAGCGTTGGAGGACTAGCAACAGGCGGGGAGCTGTTTTTT
-	once	TRBV9	TRBJ2-3	CASSVQAANTDTQYF	TGTGCCAGCAGCGTTCAAGCGGCAAACACAGATACGCAGTATTTT
-	-	TRBV9	TRBJ2-2	CASSVADSLITGELFF	TGTGCCAGCAGCGTAGCGGACAGTCTTATTACCGGGGAGCTGTTTTTT
TRBD1	once	TRBV28	TRBJ2-7	CASRGTGPTYEQYF	TGTGCCAGCAGGGGGACAGGCCCAACCTACGAGCAGTACTTC
-	-	TRBV30	TRBJ1-1	CAWIPRVITEAFF	TGTGCCTGGATTCCCAGGGTAATCACTGAAGCTTTCTTT
TRBD1	-	TRBV6-1	TRBJ1-1	CAAHLGTGDTEAFF	TGTGCCGCCCACCTCGGGACAGGGGACACTGAAGCTTTCTTT
TRBD1	-	TRBV10-3	TRBJ2-3	CAISENRGSTQYF	TGTGCCATCAGTGAGAACAGGGGGTCTACGCAGTATTTT
-	-	TRBV5-5	TRBJ2-1	CASSSNSGHRGNEQFF	TGTGCCAGCAGCTCGAATAGCGGTCATCGCGGCAATGAGCAGTTCTTC
-	-	TRBV27	TRBJ2-7	CASSHTGSYEQYF	TGTGCCAGCAGCCATACAGGGAGCTACGAGCAGTACTTC
TRBD2	-	TRBV11-3	TRBJ2-7	CASSPRERPYEQYF	TGTGCCAGCAGCCCGCGGGAGCGACCCTACGAGCAGTACTTC
-	-	TRBV27	TRBJ1-1	CASSLSSRGAGTEAFF	TGTGCCAGCAGTTTATCGAGTCGGGGGGCAGGCACTGAAGCTTTCTTT
-	-	TRBV7-2	TRBJ2-1	CASSLVVGVNNEQFF	TGTGCCAGCAGCTTAGTGGTGGGAGTCAACAATGAGCAGTTCTTC
-	-	TRBV2	TRBJ2-3	CASSRNTGPSTDTQYF	TGTGCCAGCAGTAGGAATACAGGGCCTAGCACAGATACGCAGTATTTT
TRBD1	-	TRBV2	TRBJ1-5	CASRGDRGLGQPQHF	TGTGCCAGCAGGGGGGACAGGGGGCTGGGTCAGCCCCAGCATTTT
TRBD1	-	TRBV9	TRBJ1-4	CASSGGTGEEITNEKLFF	TGTGCCAGCAGCGGAGGGACAGGGGAGGAAATCACTAATGAAAAACTGTTTTTT
TRBD2	-	TRBV10-3	TRBJ2-7	CAISSGSSYEQYF	TGTGCCATCAGTAGCGGGAGCTCCTACGAGCAGTACTTC
-	few	TRBV5-1	TRBJ1-2	CASSSYRDGYTF	TGCGCCAGCAGCTCCTACAGGGACGGCTACACCTTC
TRBD1	once	TRBV4-1	TRBJ1-2	CASSQEGTGVGGYTF	TGCGCCAGCAGCCAAGAAGGGACAGGGGTTGGCGGCTACACCTTC